The 8 T cell receptor beta chains in this list originate from one sample, sequenced in a study of blood T cell repertoires in COVID-19. The protocol was immunoSEQ multiplex PCR, while the TCRdb copy is restricted to in-frame clones and leaves out a portion. The sample has approximately 90,000 clones, 84% seen once. Sequenced sample: peripheral blood. These receptor sequences come from a man aged 55 to 70 with acute or convalescent COVID-19.

The chain carries TRBV5-6 and TRBJ2-7; 11 bases are shared with TRBD1. From germline, CDR1 is SGHDT and CDR2 YYEEEE. With V trimmed by 3 bases and J by 4 bases, 3 bases remained unmatched. This CDR3 is 14 amino acids long. The CDR3 nucleotides are TGTGCCAGCAGCTGGTGGGACAGGGGGTACGAGCAGTACGTC. This gives the protein CASSWWDRGYEQYV.

The chain is built from TRBV3-1 (or the pseudogene TRBV3-2) and TRBJ1-2; no firm D call. CDR3 length: 15 residues. The ends were cut back, 1 base at V and 2 bases at J, with 11 bases in the middle. The germline V gene encodes CDR1 LGHDT and CDR2 YNNKEL (reference sequence). The CDR3 DNA is TGTGCCAGCAGCCAAGGGAGGGCGCTCAACTATGGCTACACCTTC. Protein sequence: CASSQGRALNYGYTF.

The chain joins TRBV25-1 to TRBJ2-5; D might be TRBD2 (7 bases). The CDR3 has 14 residues. Trimming removed 4 bases at V and 3 bases at J, with 12 bases between. The germline V gene encodes CDR1 MGHDK and CDR2 SYGVNS. Written as DNA, the CDR3 is TGTGCCAGCAGTGGCGGGGGCCTGGAAGAGACCCAGTACTTC. This encodes CASSGGGLEETQYF.

The V and J genes are TRBV24-1 and TRBJ2-5, with TRBD2 matching 7 bases. Germline V gene data show CDR1 as KGHDR and CDR2 as SFDVKD. The trim removed 7 bases at V and 5 bases at J, leaving 3 bases unmatched. CDR3 length: 12 amino acids. CDR3 sequence reads: CATSLGGETQYF. The CDR3 nucleotides read TGTGCCACCAGCTTGGGGGGGGAGACCCAGTACTTC.

This clone was detected once. V and J are TRBV29-1 and TRBJ2-5, with 7 positions matching TRBD1. The CDR3 totals 12 residues. The V gene end was trimmed by 8 bases and the J gene end by 0 bases; junction bases not matched to a gene: 3. Germline CDR1 and CDR2: SQVTM and ANQGSEA. The CDR3 region has the DNA TGCAGCACCAGGGGGTACCAAGAGACCCAGTACTTC. As protein: CSTRGYQETQYF.

The chain recombines TRBV5-6 with TRBJ2-5, with D possibly being TRBD2 (6 bases). The length of the CDR3 is 17 residues. V lost 6 bases and J lost 5, with 26 bases in between. The germline CDR1 and CDR2 sequences are SGHDT and YYEEEE. CDR3 sequence reads: CASTDAGYSKSWETQYF. DNA of the CDR3: TGTGCCAGCACCGACGCGGGATACAGTAAAAGTTGGGAGACCCAGTACTTC.

The chain joins TRBV7-9 to TRBJ1-1; D not certain. This CDR3 comprises 14 residues. Germline CDR1 SEHNR, CDR2 FQNEAQ (reference sequence). V was trimmed by 3 bases and J by 0 bases, leaving 8 bases between them. CDR3 sequence reads: CASSLKEVNTEAFF. CDR3 in DNA: TGTGCCAGCAGCTTGAAGGAGGTGAACACTGAAGCTTTCTTT.

The V call is TRBV7-9, the J call TRBJ1-2; the D gene is possibly TRBD1 (5 bases). V was trimmed by 5 bases and J by 0 bases, leaving 13 bases between them. The length of the CDR3 is 15 residues. Germline CDR1 is SEHNR and CDR2 is FQNEAQ (reference sequence). The CDR3 spells CASSRGGPANYGYTF. CDR3 bases: TGTGCCAGCAGCAGGGGAGGGCCTGCTAACTATGGCTACACCTTC.